This is a list of T cell receptor beta chains from one sample in a study of CD8+ T cells in alopecia areata. The data were produced by immunoSEQ multiplex PCR, yet TCRdb's version contains in-frame clones alone and is incomplete. The sample records 200,000 to 250,000 clones, roughly 69% being singletons. The material sequenced was CD4+ T cells sorted from blood, taken at week 0. These receptors were obtained from a human donor with alopecia areata. Both conserved end residues are part of each CDR3. A D gene is named only where the DNA matches it firmly. Where a row states a size, it is once, few, many or the class of an expanded clone; other rows omit it.

NA | TRBJ2-3 | TRBV11-3 | TRBD2 | TGTGCCAGCAGCCCCCGCCACTCTAGCGGGGCCACAGATACGCAGTATTTT | CASSPRHSSGATDTQYF
NA | TRBJ1-4 | TRBV30 | NA | TGTGCCTGGAGTGCCGCCTGGAATGAAAAACTGTTTTTT | CAWSAAWNEKLFF
few | TRBJ2-2 | TRBV6-4 | NA | TGTGCCAGCAGTGTTTCGAACACCGGGGAGCTGTTTTTT | CASSVSNTGELFF
NA | TRBJ2-1 | TRBV9 | NA | TGTGCCAGCAGTTTAGGCCCGGCGCGGGAGCAGTTCTTC | CASSLGPAREQFF
few | TRBJ2-7 | TRBV9 | TRBD1 | TGTGCCAGCAGCGCCGGGACAGGGATTTACGAGCAGTACTTC | CASSAGTGIYEQYF
few | TRBJ1-5 | TRBV7-2 | NA | TGTGCCAGCAGCTTACCCGAACAGCCCCAGCATTTT | CASSLPEQPQHF
NA | TRBJ2-1 | TRBV27 | NA | TGTGCCAGCAGTTCCCTAGGACAGATAGAACGCGATGAGCAGTTCTTC | CASSSLGQIERDEQFF
NA | TRBJ1-3 | TRBV6-5 | NA | TGTGCCAGCACGGGCAGCTCTGGAAACACCATATATTTT | CASTGSSGNTIYF
NA | TRBJ2-7 | TRBV7-8 | NA | TGTGCCAGCAGCTTAAGGGGCGAGCAGTACTTC | CASSLRGEQYF
NA | TRBJ2-5 | TRBV7-7 | NA | TGTGCTAGCAGCTGGAATAGGCAAGAGACCCAGTACTTC | CASSWNRQETQYF
NA | TRBJ1-1 | TRBV10-3 | TRBD1 | TGTGCCATCAGTGAGTCCGTGACAGGGGACACTGAAGCTTTCTTT | CAISESVTGDTEAFF
NA | TRBJ1-2 | TRBV7-6 | NA | TGTGCCAGCAGCTTATCCGACGGGAACTATGGCTACACCTTC | CASSLSDGNYGYTF
few | TRBJ2-7 | TRBV4-3 | NA | TGCGCCAGCAGCCAACTCAGGGGATACGAGCAGTACTTC | CASSQLRGYEQYF
once | TRBJ2-2 | TRBV30 | NA | TGTGCCTGGACGGGTGGGTCCAACACCGGGGAGCTGTTTTTT | CAWTGGSNTGELFF
NA | TRBJ2-1 | TRBV18 | TRBD2 | TGTGCCAGCTCATCCGGACTAGCGGGGACTGAGCAGTTCTTC | CASSSGLAGTEQFF
few | TRBJ2-2 | TRBV30 | TRBD2 | TGTGCCTGGAGTGTGATAGCGGGGTCCACCGGGGAGCTGTTTTTT | CAWSVIAGSTGELFF
NA | TRBJ2-3 | TRBV4-1 | TRBD2 | TGCGCCAGCAGCCGGATAGCGGGGGCAGGCGCAGATACGCAGTATTTT | CASSRIAGAGADTQYF
NA | TRBJ2-3 | TRBV7-2 | NA | TGTGCCAGCAGCCCCGGTACCTGGGGGGATACGCAGTATTTT | CASSPGTWGDTQYF
NA | TRBJ2-7 | TRBV2 | NA | TGTGCCAGCAGTGCAGAGACCTACGAGCAGTACTTC | CASSAETYEQYF
NA | TRBJ2-6 | TRBV5-6 | TRBD1 | TGTGCCAGCAGCTTAGCTACCGGGACAGTCCTCTCTGGGGCCAACGTCCTGACTTTC | CASSLATGTVLSGANVLTF
NA | TRBJ1-5 | TRBV30 | NA | TGTGCCTGGAGGGGGGAGTCTGTACAGCCCCAGCATTTT | CAWRGESVQPQHF
NA | TRBJ2-2 | TRBV19 | NA | TGTGCCAGTAGTATAGATCTGGCTACCTCTGGCGGGGAGCTGTTTTTT | CASSIDLATSGGELFF
NA | TRBJ2-7 | TRBV29-1 | TRBD1 | TGCAGCGTTCGGGACAGGGGTTCCCACGAGCAGTACTTC | CSVRDRGSHEQYF
few | TRBJ1-5 | TRBV29-1 | NA | TGCAGCGTTGAGGAGGGCATCAATCAGCCCCAGCATTTT | CSVEEGINQPQHF
once | TRBJ1-5 | TRBV2 | NA | TGTGCCAGCAGTGAGAGGGGCAGGGGAGGGTATAGCAATCAGCCCCAGCATTTT | CASSERGRGGYSNQPQHF
NA | TRBJ2-1 | TRBV29-1 | NA | TGCAGCGTAGGTATCCCCTACAATGAGCAGTTCTTC | CSVGIPYNEQFF
NA | TRBJ1-5 | TRBV27 | NA | TGTGCCAGCAGTTTCAGGGTTGGTACGGATCAGCCCCAGCATTTT | CASSFRVGTDQPQHF
NA | TRBJ1-2 | TRBV18 | TRBD1 | TGTGCCAGCTCACCAGGGACAGCCTATGGCTACACCTTC | CASSPGTAYGYTF
NA | TRBJ2-3 | TRBV28 | TRBD2 | TGTGCCAGCATGAGTCGTAGCGGGGGGAGCACAGATACGCAGTATTTT | CASMSRSGGSTDTQYF
NA | TRBJ2-3 | TRBV23-1 | TRBD2 | TGCGCCAGCACCCCTCCACCCGGGGGGATGGGGGATACGCAGTATTTT | CASTPPPGGMGDTQYF
once | TRBJ1-1 | TRBV2 | NA | TGTGCCAGCGGGCCAAGGCCGAACACTGAAGCTTTCTTT | CASGPRPNTEAFF
few | TRBJ1-5 | TRBV2 | TRBD1 | TGTGCCAGCAGTGAGTGGGGCAGGGGGAGTTATAGCAATCAGCCCCAGCATTTT | CASSEWGRGSYSNQPQHF
NA | TRBJ1-2 | TRBV20-1 | NA | TGCAGTGCTAGACAGGGCTATGGCTACACCTTC | CSARQGYGYTF
NA | TRBJ1-4 | TRBV29-1 | NA | TGCAGCGTTGAGGAACAGAGGGGTGAAAAACTGTTTTTT | CSVEEQRGEKLFF
few | TRBJ2-2 | TRBV9 | NA | TGTGCCAGCAATACAGGAACCGGGGAGCTGTTTTTT | CASNTGTGELFF
NA | TRBJ2-1 | TRBV29-1 | TRBD2 | TGCAGCGCTGTCCCTAGGGCGGGGGGATACAATGAGCAGTTCTTC | CSAVPRAGGYNEQFF
few | TRBJ1-3 | TRBV4-3 | NA | TGCGCCAGCAGCACTCGGTCGGGGAACACCATATATTTT | CASSTRSGNTIYF
NA | TRBJ2-1 | TRBV2 | NA | TGTGCCAGCACCGAACAAACCCTCGGGGCTTACAATGAGCAGTTCTTC | CASTEQTLGAYNEQFF
few | TRBJ2-7 | TRBV30 | NA | TGTGCCTGGAGCGCAGGAGGAGTGTATCTAGGCAAGCAGTACTTC | CAWSAGGVYLGKQYF
NA | TRBJ2-5 | TRBV29-1 | NA | TGCAGCGTTGTACAGGGTGCGGAGACCCAGTACTTC | CSVVQGAETQYF
NA | TRBJ2-5 | TRBV2 | NA | TGTGCCAGCAGTGAAGGTTGGAGGGTTGAGACCCAGTACTTC | CASSEGWRVETQYF
NA | TRBJ1-5 | TRBV27 | NA | TGTGCCAGCAGTCTGACACTCAGGGAGCCCCAGCATTTT | CASSLTLREPQHF
few | TRBJ2-5 | TRBV29-1 | NA | TGCAGCGTGGTCCCATCGTTAGGGAAAGAGACCCAGTACTTC | CSVVPSLGKETQYF
few | TRBJ1-4 | TRBV29-1 | NA | TGCAGCGTTGAAAGGGGTGGCGAAAAACTGTTTTTT | CSVERGGEKLFF
NA | TRBJ2-1 | TRBV11-2 | TRBD1 | TGTGCCAGCAGCTTTACAGGGGGCCAGAGCTCCTACAATGAGCAGTTCTTC | CASSFTGGQSSYNEQFF
NA | TRBJ1-2 | TRBV10-3 | TRBD1 | TGTGCCATCAGACCCGGGACAGGGGCTAACTATGGCTACACCTTC | CAIRPGTGANYGYTF